This T cell receptor beta chain was captured by sequencing in a study of Graves' ophthalmopathy and Graves' hyperthyroidism. Turning to the study itself: Stable hyperthyroidism meant no ophthalmopathy within 18 months of follow-up.

Notes on this clonotype: Its target is unknown.

TCR beta CDR3 amplification used RNA transcripts. An initial RT-PCR round employing HTBI primers preceded a second-round multiplex PCR. One entry per CDR3 protein results from TCRdb running MiXCR on the multiplex PCR reads. This sample has approximately 1.2 million distinct CDR3 sequences, with less than 45% found just once. New diagnoses, under 2 months' duration, and ages 18 to 65 characterized the hyperthyroidism patients. The CDR3 is 16 amino acids. Trimming took 5 bases from V and 1 from J, leaving 14 bases between them. Germline values: CDR1 SGHTA, CDR2 FQGTGA. General study points: Ophthalmopathy versus stable hyperthyroidism: 13-signature model gave 85% to 90% sensitivity, 75% to 83% specificity. Blood also harbored most expanded thyroid clonotypes above 0.001 frequency.

Material for sequencing was peripheral blood or thyroid tissue (not recorded which). This TCR was recovered from an adult man with Graves' hyperthyroidism. J is TRBJ1-4 and V is TRBV7-3, with unresolved D. CDR3 sequence: CASSQSRGGTNEKLFF. The DNA of the CDR3 is TGTGCCAGCAGCCAAAGCCGTGGTGGAACTAATGAAAAACTGTTTTTT.